The following is a T cell receptor (beta chain) sequence with its context. The target antigen is unknown. CDR1 and CDR2 (germline): LGHNA, YNFKEQ. Trimming stripped 1 base from V and 7 bases from J, with 11 bases between. The length of the CDR3 is 14 residues. The treatment was: about 20 received Ad26.COV2.S at low or high dose, single or two shots; a few received placebo; per-sample allocation not given. Samples analyzed were those drawn on day 63 after the first vaccine or placebo injection. An adult aged 18-55 years in Boston served as the donor. The vaccine antigen was prefusion-stabilized Wuhan SARS-CoV-2 spike. The assay was immunoSEQ multiplex PCR, and TCRdb's table has in-frame clones only and misses some. The sample gives about half a million clones, about 89% of which show up once; 1.5% to 2% is in the top ten. The entry originates in a study of Ad26.COV2.S vaccination and SARS-CoV-2 variants. Points from the study as a whole: Non-spike TCR breadth was similar in vaccine and placebo recipients. CD8+ and CD4+ T cells specific for spike reportedly responded with substantial breadth after vaccination.

This TCR was sampled from a person aged 18 to 65 who received the Ad26.COV2.S COVID-19 vaccine or a placebo. This chain links TRBV4-2 with TRBJ2-1; D is tentatively TRBD1 or TRBD2 (5 bases each). The input for sequencing was peripheral blood, taken in a trial of Ad26.COV2.S vaccine versus placebo. Here the CDR3 DNA reads TGTGCCAGCAGCCAAGGAGGGGCCTGGAATGAGCAGTTCTTC. It yields the protein CASSQGGAWNEQFF.